This T cell receptor beta chain was profiled in a study of T cell responses to AZD1222 COVID-19 vaccine (dated by TCRdb to the early 2020s). General notes on the study: AZD1222 recipients with second doses at about 4 weeks or about 12 weeks were pooled, because spike-specific TCR depth and breadth did not differ between schedules. A total of 233 trial participants underwent TCR sequencing, of whom 200 to 220 had received two doses of AZD1222 and roughly 26 had received two doses of the MenACWY control vaccine. Trial participants were enrolled by age into 18-55, 56-69 and 70-plus year subgroups, with approximately 160, 26 and 62 TCR-sequenced participants respectively.

The CDR3 regions of human TCRbeta chains were analyzed by immunosequencing. The paper's data handling went like this. TCRs in the repertoires were compared against a reference library of SARS-CoV-2-specific TCRs that had been generated with the MIRA antigen-specificity platform. Breadth was defined as the fraction of unique TCRs that were SARS-CoV-2-associated. Depth was defined as the fraction of total T cells that were SARS-CoV-2-associated. Using the MIRA data, each spike-specific TCR was mapped to the spike region that the TCR reacts to and placed in a CD4 or CD8 class. Log10-transformed breadth and depth values were compared by one-way ANOVA with Sidak's multiple comparisons tests. TCRdb limited this immuneACCESS table to in-frame rearrangements with V and J called. A share of clones is missing; checked studies link under half to unresolved V genes, and the rest is unexplained. That table supplies the V and J calls and clone size; D and trimming were determined from the DNA. The sample has over 130,000 clones on record, about 93% of them singletons. The ten largest clones take up 1.3% of the sample.

The label giving this sample's time point can be read as: baseline before first vaccination. Samples from vaccinated people were obtained from the UK trials COV001 and COV002, which included a single-blind randomized controlled phase 2/3 trial of AZD1222 (ChAdOx1 nCoV-19) in healthy adults. For TCRbeta chain sequencing, PBMC samples were collected from trial participants at day 0 and at day 28 after the second dose. Study-wide conclusions, independent of this receptor: Participants were mostly white British, with more females than males. The authors suggested clonal diversity may have been underestimated. After two AZD1222 doses, spike-specific TCR breadth and depth were significantly higher than at day 0 and than in MenACWY recipients. In the small 56-69-year group, the increase in depth fell short of significance, most likely because of low power. CD4 TCRs associated with the vaccine covered the entire spike protein, and the dominant responses were in regions 160-218 and 743-854. Reportedly, close to half of the unique spike-specific TCRs recognized epitopes lying outside the regions that are mutated in the B.1.351 and B.1.1.7 variants. Because no day 14 peak-response samples were available, repertoires were characterized only after the peak T cell response. Conclusions about previously exposed vaccinees are limited because only five or six AZD1222 recipients were SARS-CoV-2 seropositive at baseline.

V gives up 6 bases and J gives up 7 bases, and the segment between their germline ends measures 15 bases. From the germline V gene (reference sequence), CDR1 is LNHDA and CDR2 is SQIVND. From cysteine to phenylalanine, the CDR3 is 14 amino acids long. Of all the DNA, just the CDR3 is kept, 42 bases in frame from base 1. Points on this clone: Its specific antigen is unknown. The sample holds no much larger clone one base away, and base qualities are not on file.

This specimen consisted of peripheral blood, obtained on day 0 of AZD1222 vaccination. The receptor's source is an adult in good health. This chain joins TRBV19 to TRBJ2-2; TRBD2 is a possible D gene, resting on 6 matching bases. The CDR3: CASRGGGHVGELFF. The sequence in DNA is TGTGCCAGTAGGGGCGGAGGGCACGTCGGGGAGCTGTTTTTT.